This T cell receptor (beta chain) was profiled in a study of human T cells and chemical hapten exposure. Study-wide background: Across the whole study, which lasted roughly 24 weeks, patients were given diphenylcyclopropenone on the scalp once a week. Small volume differences among pooled libraries mainly caused per-sample TCR yield variation.

This sample's time point: pre-sensitization, week 0. The treatment here: therapeutic diphenylcyclopropenone sensitization with weekly scalp DPC. Non-pregnant alopecia patients aged 18 to 70, suitable for DPC therapy. Within the library, unique molecular identifiers were attached to each individual cDNA molecule. Each CDR3 protein gets one entry after TCRdb re-called the RACE reads with MiXCR. This table holds about 380,000 distinct CDR3 sequences, less than 6.5% found once. V was cut by 1 base and J by 14 bases, with 6 bases left in between. The CDR3 covers 11 residues. The V gene's germline CDR1 is MNHNS and CDR2 SASEGT.

The chain uses TRBV6-1 and TRBJ1-6; D unresolved. The sequences come from whole blood, collected in connection with sensitization to the hapten diphenylcyclopropenone (DPC). This sequence originates from a woman aged 45-65 years with alopecia areata. Some clones in this sample may be carry-over from other donors' samples. DNA of the CDR3: TGTGCCAGCAGTGAAGTTGGGGCCCTCCACTTT. Residues: CASSEVGALHF.